This T cell receptor (beta chain) is from a study of T-cell memory formation after mild COVID-19. Study observations and caveats: Whereas later expanders leaned CD4+, clones contracting day 15 to 85 showed a balanced CD4/CD8 makeup. Memory sampled before infection contained some responding clones, suggesting cross-reactive memory joined.

Constant-segment primers were used for 5'RACE, and the resulting TCR alpha and TCR beta cDNA libraries carried sample barcodes and UMIs. One entry per CDR3 protein, called by TCRdb with MiXCR from the 5' RACE reads. The sample records 380,000 or so distinct CDR3 sequences, roughly 14% being singletons. The CDR3 length is 14 residues. Germline-derived CDR1 and CDR2 are SGHNT and YYREEE (reference sequence). Unmatched junction bases numbered 6, after V lost 4 bases and J lost 10 bases. This clonotype has a handful of counts. Its matching antigen is unknown. This TCR came from a man in his late teens or twenties who had mild COVID-19 (a few samples of this study predate the infection). Cell type and time point are not known. The sequencing sample was made of PBMCs or a T cell subset sorted from them (not recorded which). This chain joins TRBV5-4 and TRBJ2-1, with 12 bases fitting TRBD2. The CDR3 loop reads CASSRTSGVGEQFF. The CDR3 coding sequence is TGTGCCAGCAGCCGGACTAGCGGGGTTGGAGAGCAGTTCTTC.